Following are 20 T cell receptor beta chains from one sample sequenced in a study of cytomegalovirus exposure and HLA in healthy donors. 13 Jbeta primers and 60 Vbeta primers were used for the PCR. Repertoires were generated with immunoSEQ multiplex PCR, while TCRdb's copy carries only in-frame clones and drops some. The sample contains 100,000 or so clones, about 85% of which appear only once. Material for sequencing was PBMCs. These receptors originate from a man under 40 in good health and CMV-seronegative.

The CDR3, as DNA: TGTGCCAGCAGCCCCCGGACTAACACCGGGGAGCTGTTTTTT. Residues: CASSPRTNTGELFF. The chain employs TRBV9 and TRBJ2-2, with D tentatively TRBD2 (5 bases). CDR1 and CDR2 from the germline V gene are SGDLS and YYNGEE. This CDR3 region has 14 residues. V lost 4 bases and J 2 bases, leaving 9 bases between the germline ends.

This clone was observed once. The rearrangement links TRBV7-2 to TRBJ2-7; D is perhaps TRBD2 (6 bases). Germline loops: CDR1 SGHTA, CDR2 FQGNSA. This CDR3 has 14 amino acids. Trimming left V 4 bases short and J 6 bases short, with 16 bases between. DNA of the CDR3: TGTGCCAGCAGCTCTTATGGGGCTAGCGCCGAGCAGTACTTC. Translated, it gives CASSSYGASAEQYF.

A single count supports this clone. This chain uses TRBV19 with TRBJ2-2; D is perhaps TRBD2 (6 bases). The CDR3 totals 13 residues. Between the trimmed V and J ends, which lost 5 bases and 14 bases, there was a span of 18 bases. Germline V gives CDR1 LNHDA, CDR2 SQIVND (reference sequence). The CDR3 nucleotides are TGTGCCAGTAGTCAAAGGGAGGCCCTCTATCTGTTTTTT. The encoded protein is CASSQREALYLFF.

CDR3 nucleotides: TGTGCCAGCAGCGACTCCCAGTACCAAGAGACCCAGTACTTC. Translated, it gives CASSDSQYQETQYF. The rearrangement uses TRBV7-9 and TRBJ2-5, with D unresolved. The CDR3 covers 14 residues. From germline, CDR1 is SEHNR and CDR2 FQNEAQ (reference sequence). The V end was cut by 5 bases, the J end by 0 bases, with 10 bases between.

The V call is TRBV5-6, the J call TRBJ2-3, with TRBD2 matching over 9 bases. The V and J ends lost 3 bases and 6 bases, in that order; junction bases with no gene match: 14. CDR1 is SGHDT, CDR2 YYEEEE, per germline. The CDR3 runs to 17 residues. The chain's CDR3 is CASSYDQVLAGTDTQYF. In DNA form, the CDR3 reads TGTGCCAGCAGCTACGATCAAGTTCTAGCGGGAACTGATACGCAGTATTTT.

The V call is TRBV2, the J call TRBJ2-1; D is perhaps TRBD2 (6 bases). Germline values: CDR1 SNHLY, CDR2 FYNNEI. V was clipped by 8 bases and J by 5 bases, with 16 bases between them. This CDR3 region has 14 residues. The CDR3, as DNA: TGTGCCAGCGGGAGTAGCGGTGTCCACAATGAGCAGTTCTTC. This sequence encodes CASGSSGVHNEQFF.

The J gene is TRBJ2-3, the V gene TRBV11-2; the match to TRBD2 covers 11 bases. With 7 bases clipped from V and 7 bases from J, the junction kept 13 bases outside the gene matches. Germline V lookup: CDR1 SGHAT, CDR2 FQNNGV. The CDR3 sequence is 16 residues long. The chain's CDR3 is CASNKIAGGPANTQYF. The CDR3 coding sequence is TGTGCCAGCAACAAAATAGCGGGGGGGCCGGCAAATACGCAGTATTTT.

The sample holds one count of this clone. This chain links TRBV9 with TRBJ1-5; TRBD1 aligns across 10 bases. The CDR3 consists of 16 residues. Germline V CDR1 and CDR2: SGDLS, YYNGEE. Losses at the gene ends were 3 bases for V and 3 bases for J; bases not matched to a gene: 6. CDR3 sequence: CASSDRDRGNNQPQHF. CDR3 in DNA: TGTGCCAGCAGCGACCGGGACAGGGGTAACAATCAGCCCCAGCATTTT. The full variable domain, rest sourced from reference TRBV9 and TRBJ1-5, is DSGVTQTPKHLITATGQRVTLRCSPRSGDLSVYWYQQSLDQGLQFLIQYYNGEERAKGNILERFSAQQFPDLHSELNLSSLELGDSALYFCASSDRDRGNNQPQHFGDGTRLSIL.

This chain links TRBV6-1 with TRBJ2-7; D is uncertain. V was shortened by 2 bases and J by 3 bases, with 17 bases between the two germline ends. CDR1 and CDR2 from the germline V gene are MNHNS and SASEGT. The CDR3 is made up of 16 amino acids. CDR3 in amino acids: CASSERRENPLYEQYF. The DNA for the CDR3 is TGTGCCAGCAGTGAAAGAAGAGAGAACCCACTCTACGAGCAGTACTTC.

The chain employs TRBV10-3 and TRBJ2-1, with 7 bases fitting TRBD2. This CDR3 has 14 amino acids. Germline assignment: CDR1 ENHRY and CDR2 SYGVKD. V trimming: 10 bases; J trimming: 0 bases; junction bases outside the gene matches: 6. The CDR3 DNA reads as TGTGCCACCCTTGGGGACTACTCCTACAATGAGCAGTTCTTC. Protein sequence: CATLGDYSYNEQFF.

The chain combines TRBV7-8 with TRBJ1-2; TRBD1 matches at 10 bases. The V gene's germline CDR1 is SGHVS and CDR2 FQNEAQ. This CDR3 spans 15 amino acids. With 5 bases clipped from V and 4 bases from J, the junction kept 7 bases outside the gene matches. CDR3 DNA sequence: TGTGCCAGCAGCACGGGACAGGGGATCGTCTATGGCTACACCTTC. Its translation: CASSTGQGIVYGYTF.

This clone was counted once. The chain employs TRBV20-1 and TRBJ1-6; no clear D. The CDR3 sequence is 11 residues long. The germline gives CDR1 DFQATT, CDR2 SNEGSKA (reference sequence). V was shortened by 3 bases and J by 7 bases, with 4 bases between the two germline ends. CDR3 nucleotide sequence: TGCAGTGCTAGTCAGAATTCACCCCTCCACTTT. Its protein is CSASQNSPLHF.

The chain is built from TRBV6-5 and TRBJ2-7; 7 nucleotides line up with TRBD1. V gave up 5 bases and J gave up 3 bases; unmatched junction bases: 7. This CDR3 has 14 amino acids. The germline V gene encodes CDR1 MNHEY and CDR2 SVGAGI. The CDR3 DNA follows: TGTGCCAGCAGTACCGCCGGGACAGACTACGAGCAGTACTTC. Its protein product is CASSTAGTDYEQYF.

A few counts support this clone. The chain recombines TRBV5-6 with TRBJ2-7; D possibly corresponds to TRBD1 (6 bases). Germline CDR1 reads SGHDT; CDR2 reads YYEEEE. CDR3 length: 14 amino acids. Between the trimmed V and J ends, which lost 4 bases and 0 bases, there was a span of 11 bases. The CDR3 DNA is TGTGCCAGCAGCCTAGGACAGAGCTCCTACGAGCAGTACTTC. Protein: CASSLGQSSYEQYF. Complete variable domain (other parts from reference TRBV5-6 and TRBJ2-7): DAGVTQSPTHLIKTRGQQVTLRCSPKSGHDTVSWYQQALGQGPQFIFQYYEEEERQRGNFPDRFSGHQFPNYSSELNVNALLLGDSALYLCASSLGQSSYEQYFGPGTRLTVT.

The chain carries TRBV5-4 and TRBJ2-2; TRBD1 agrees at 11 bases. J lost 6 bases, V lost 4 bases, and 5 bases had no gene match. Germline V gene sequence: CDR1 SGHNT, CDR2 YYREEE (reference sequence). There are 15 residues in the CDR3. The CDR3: CASSPGQGVPGELFF. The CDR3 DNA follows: TGTGCCAGCAGCCCGGGACAGGGGGTGCCCGGGGAGCTGTTTTTT. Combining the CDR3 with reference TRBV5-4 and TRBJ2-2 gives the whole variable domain ETGVTQSPTHLIKTRGQQVTLRCSSQSGHNTVSWYQQALGQGPQFIFQYYREEENGRGNFPPRFSGLQFPNYSSELNVNALELDDSALYLCASSPGQGVPGELFFGEGSRLTVL.

CDR3 in amino acids: CATAHPFTLAGGQVEQFF. CDR3 bases: TGTGCCACCGCACACCCCTTTACACTAGCGGGAGGGCAAGTTGAGCAGTTCTTC. The chain uses TRBV19 and TRBJ2-1, with TRBD2 matching over 13 bases. The CDR3 covers 18 residues. Germline V gives CDR1 LNHDA, CDR2 SQIVND (reference sequence). The V segment lost 10 bases and the J segment 9 bases; nucleotides outside the gene matches: 21.

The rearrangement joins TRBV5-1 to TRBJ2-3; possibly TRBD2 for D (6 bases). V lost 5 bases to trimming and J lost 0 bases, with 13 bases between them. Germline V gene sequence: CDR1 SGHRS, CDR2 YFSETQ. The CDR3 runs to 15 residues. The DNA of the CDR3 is TGCGCCAGCAGGAGGATAGCGGCTAGCACAGATACGCAGTATTTT. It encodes CASRRIAASTDTQYF.

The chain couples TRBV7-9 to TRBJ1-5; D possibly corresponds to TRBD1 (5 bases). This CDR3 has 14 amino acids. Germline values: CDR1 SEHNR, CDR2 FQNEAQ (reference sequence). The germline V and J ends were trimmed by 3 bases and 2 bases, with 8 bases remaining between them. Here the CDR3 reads CASSFDSGNQPQHF. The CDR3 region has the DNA TGTGCCAGCAGCTTTGACAGCGGCAATCAGCCCCAGCATTTT.

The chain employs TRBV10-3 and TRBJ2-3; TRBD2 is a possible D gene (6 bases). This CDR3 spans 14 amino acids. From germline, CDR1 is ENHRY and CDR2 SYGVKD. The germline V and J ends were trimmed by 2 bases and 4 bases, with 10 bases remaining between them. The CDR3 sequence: CAISEGREPDTQYF. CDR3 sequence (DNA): TGTGCCATCAGTGAGGGCCGGGAGCCAGATACGCAGTATTTT.

The CDR3 nucleotides read TGTGCCAGCAGTGTAGCGGGGGGGTCTGAGACCTACGAGCAGTACTTC. It encodes CASSVAGGSETYEQYF. V is TRBV25-1 and J is TRBJ2-7, with 11 bases identical to TRBD2. V trimming: 4 bases; J trimming: 2 bases; junction bases outside the gene matches: 7. This CDR3 spans 16 amino acids. Germline V lookup: CDR1 MGHDK, CDR2 SYGVNS.